A single T cell receptor (beta chain) is shown here with its context. These data are taken from a study of blood T cell repertoires in COVID-19. Overall study context: Italy, Spain and the United States were the sources of the convalescent and acute COVID-19 samples.

The CDR3 runs to 14 residues. J was trimmed by 5 bases and V by 5 bases; bases with no gene match: 10. The germline V gene encodes CDR1 SGHRS and CDR2 YFSETQ. Source study methods: Amplification with reference gene primers provided the estimates of nucleated cell counts. Assay: immunoSEQ multiplex PCR; the TCRdb copy retains only in-frame clones and omits some. V and J calls and clone size are copied from that table; D and trimming were computed from the DNA. The data show about 76,000 clones, 70% to 80% seen once. This TCR derives from a human donor in a cohort sampled during active COVID-19. The sequenced material came from peripheral blood. The rearrangement joins TRBV5-1 to TRBJ2-7; 7 nucleotides agree with TRBD1. The DNA for the CDR3 is TGCGCCAGCAGTCGTCGACAGGGAAGCGACGAGCAGTACTTC. Translating it yields CASSRRQGSDEQYF.